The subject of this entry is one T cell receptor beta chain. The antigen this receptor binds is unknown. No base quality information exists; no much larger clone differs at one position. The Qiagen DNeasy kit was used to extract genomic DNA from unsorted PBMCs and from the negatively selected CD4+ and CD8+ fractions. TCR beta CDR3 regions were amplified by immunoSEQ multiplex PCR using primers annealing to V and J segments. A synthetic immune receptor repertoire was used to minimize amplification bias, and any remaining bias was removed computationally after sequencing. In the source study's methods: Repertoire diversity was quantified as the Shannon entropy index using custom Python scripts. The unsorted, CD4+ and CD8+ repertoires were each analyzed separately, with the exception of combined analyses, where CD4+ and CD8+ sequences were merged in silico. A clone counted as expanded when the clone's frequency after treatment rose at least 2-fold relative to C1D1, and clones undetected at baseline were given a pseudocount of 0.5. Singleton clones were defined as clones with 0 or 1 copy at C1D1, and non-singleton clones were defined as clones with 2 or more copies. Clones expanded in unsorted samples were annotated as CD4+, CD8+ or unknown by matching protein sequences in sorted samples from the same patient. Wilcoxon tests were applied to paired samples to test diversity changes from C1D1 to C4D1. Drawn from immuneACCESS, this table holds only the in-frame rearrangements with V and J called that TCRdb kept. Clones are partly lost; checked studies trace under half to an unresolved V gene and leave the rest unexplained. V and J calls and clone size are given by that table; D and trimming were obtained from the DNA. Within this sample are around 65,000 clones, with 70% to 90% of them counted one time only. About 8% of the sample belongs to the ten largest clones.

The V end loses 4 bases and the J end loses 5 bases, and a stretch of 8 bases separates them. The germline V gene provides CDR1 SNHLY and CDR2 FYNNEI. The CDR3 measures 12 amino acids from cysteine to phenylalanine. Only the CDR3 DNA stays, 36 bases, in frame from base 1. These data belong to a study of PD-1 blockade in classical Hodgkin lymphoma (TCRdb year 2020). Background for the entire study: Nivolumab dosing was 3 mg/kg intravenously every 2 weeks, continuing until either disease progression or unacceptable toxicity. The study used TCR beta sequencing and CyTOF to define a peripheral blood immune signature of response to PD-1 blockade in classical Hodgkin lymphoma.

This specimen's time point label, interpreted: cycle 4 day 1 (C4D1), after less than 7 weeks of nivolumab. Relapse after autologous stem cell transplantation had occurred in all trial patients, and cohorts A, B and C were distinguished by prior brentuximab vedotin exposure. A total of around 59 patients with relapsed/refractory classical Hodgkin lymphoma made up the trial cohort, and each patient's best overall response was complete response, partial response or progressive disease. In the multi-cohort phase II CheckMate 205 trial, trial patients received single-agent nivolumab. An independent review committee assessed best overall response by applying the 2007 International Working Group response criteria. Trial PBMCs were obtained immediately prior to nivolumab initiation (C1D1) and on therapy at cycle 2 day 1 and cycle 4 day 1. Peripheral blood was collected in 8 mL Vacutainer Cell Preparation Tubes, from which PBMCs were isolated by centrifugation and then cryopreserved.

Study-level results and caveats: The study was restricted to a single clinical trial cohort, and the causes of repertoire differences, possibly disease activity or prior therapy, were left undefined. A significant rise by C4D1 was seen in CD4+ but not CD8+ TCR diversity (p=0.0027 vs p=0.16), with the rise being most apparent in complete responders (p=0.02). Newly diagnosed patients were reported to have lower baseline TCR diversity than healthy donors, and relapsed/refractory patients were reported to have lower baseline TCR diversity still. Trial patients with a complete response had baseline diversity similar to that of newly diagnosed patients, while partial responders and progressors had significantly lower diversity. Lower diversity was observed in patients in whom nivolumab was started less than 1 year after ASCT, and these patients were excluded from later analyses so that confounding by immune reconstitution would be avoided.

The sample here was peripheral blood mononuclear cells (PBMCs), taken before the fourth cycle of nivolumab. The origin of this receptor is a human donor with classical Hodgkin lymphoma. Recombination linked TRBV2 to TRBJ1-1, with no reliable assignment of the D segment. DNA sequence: TGTGCCAGCAGTGTTGGAGTTACTGAAGCTTTCTTT. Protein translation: CASSVGVTEAFF.